Below are 19 T cell receptor beta chains sequenced from a single sample in a study of CD8 T cells in ankylosing spondylitis (dated by TCRdb to the late 2010s). The library was prepared using 5' RACE. For sequencing, an Illumina HiSeq 2500 was employed. Clones were called with MiXCR by TCRdb after fastp trimmed the public reads at Q25, and only in-frame beta chains were retained. Each CDR3 protein gets just one entry, which takes the most common genes and DNA from the rows behind it. Present in this sample are 270,000 or so distinct CDR3 sequences, 18% of which were seen just once. The ten largest make up under 40% of the sample. Material: blood, either unsorted or a sorted T cell fraction (not recorded which). Every receptor here comes from a male donor with ankylosing spondylitis or in good health (not recorded which).

The gene calls are TRBV11-1 and TRBJ1-2; D gene unclear. The germline V and J ends were trimmed by 1 base and 4 bases, with 13 bases remaining between them. Looked up from germline, CDR1 is SGHAT and CDR2 is FQDESV (reference sequence). This CDR3 is 15 amino acids long. The CDR3 DNA reads as TGTGCCAGCAGCTTAGGAGGCAGCTACCTCTATGGCTACACCTTC. Its translation is CASSLGGSYLYGYTF.

The chain has TRBV9 and TRBJ2-1, with D hard to call. Germline V gene sequence: CDR1 SGDLS, CDR2 YYNGEE. The V end lost 4 bases, the J end lost 6 bases, and 14 bases lay between the germline ends. The CDR3 has 14 amino acids. CDR3 sequence reads: CASSLGILGNEQFF. The CDR3 DNA reads TGTGCCAGCAGCTTGGGGATCCTTGGCAATGAGCAGTTCTTC.

This chain links TRBV28 with TRBJ2-6, with 9 positions matching TRBD1. Germline V lookup: CDR1 MDHEN, CDR2 SYDVKM. V gave up 10 bases and J gave up 2 bases; unmatched junction bases: 9. CDR3 length equals 16 residues. The CDR3: CATTDRGFTGANVLTF. The DNA for the CDR3 is TGTGCCACCACGGACAGGGGATTCACTGGGGCCAACGTCCTGACTTTC.

The chain recombines TRBV27 with TRBJ2-7, with 10 positions matching TRBD2. Germline CDR1 and CDR2: MNHEY and SMNVEV (reference sequence). The CDR3 spans 14 residues. The trim removed 6 bases at V and 6 bases at J, leaving 8 bases unmatched. CDR3 nucleotide sequence: TGTGCCAGCAGGGGGGGGCTAGCGGGAGTCGAGCAGTACTTC. Its protein is CASRGGLAGVEQYF.

The rearrangement links TRBV15 to TRBJ1-1; D gene uncertain. This CDR3 is built from 13 residues. CDR1 and CDR2 (germline): LNHNV, YYDKDF (reference sequence). Trimming removed 8 bases from V and 0 bases from J, with 10 bases in between. The CDR3 DNA is TGTGCCACCTCAAGGAACATGAACACTGAAGCTTTCTTT. Protein: CATSRNMNTEAFF. Full variable domain (rest looked up from reference TRBV15 and TRBJ1-1): DAMVIQNPRYQVTQFGKPVTLSCSQTLNHNVMYWYQQKSSQAPKLLFHYYDKDFNNEADTPDNFQSRRPNTSFCFLDIRSPGLGDTAMYLCATSRNMNTEAFFGQGTRLTVV.

In this sample, this clonotype turned up a few times. The chain has TRBV12-3 or TRBV12-4 and TRBJ2-7; D gene unclear. Trimming removed 0 bases from V and 5 bases from J, with 8 bases in between. CDR3 length: 13 amino acids. The CDR3 is CASSLAGLDEQYF. CDR3 nucleotide sequence: TGTGCCAGCAGTTTAGCAGGTCTTGACGAGCAGTACTTC.

The rearrangement links TRBV27 to TRBJ2-6, with 7 bases fitting TRBD1. CDR3 size: 15 residues. Per germline, CDR1 MNHEY and CDR2 SMNVEV (reference sequence). The V and J ends lost 8 bases and 1 base, in that order; junction bases with no gene match: 5. CDR3 amino acids: CASRDRDSGANVLTF. DNA of the CDR3: TGTGCCAGCCGGGACAGAGATTCTGGGGCCAACGTCCTGACTTTC.

The chain combines TRBV7-2 with TRBJ1-5; 12 bases match TRBD1. V shed 6 bases and J 6 bases; nucleotides not matched to a gene: 6. CDR1 is SGHTA, CDR2 FQGNSA, per germline. The CDR3 spans 15 residues. This CDR3 is CASSLGTGGGQPQHF. CDR3 sequence (DNA): TGTGCCAGCAGTTTGGGGACAGGGGGCGGTCAGCCCCAGCATTTT. Full variable domain (rest looked up from reference TRBV7-2 and TRBJ1-5): GAGVSQSPSNKVTEKGKDVELRCDPISGHTALYWYRQSLGQGLEFLIYFQGNSAPDKSGLPSDRFSAERTGGSVSTLTIQRTQQEDSAVYLCASSLGTGGGQPQHFGDGTRLSIL.

This clonotype was seen only a few times. This chain joins TRBV19 and TRBJ2-1; 11 positions match TRBD2. Germline trimming cut 7 bases from V and 3 bases from J; bases unmatched to any gene: 5. This CDR3 spans 15 amino acids. Germline loops: CDR1 LNHDA, CDR2 SQIVND (reference sequence). Here the CDR3 reads CASTLGLAGYNEQFF. CDR3 DNA sequence: TGTGCCAGTACCCTAGGACTAGCGGGCTACAATGAGCAGTTCTTC.

This clonotype was recorded at least ten times. The rearrangement links TRBV19 to TRBJ2-3, with D perhaps matching TRBD2 (6 bases). Germline assignment: CDR1 LNHDA and CDR2 SQIVND (reference sequence). The CDR3 consists of 17 residues. Trimming shortened V by 5 bases and J by 0 bases, and 18 bases separated the two germline ends. The CDR3 bases are TGTGCCAGTAGTCCAGATCGTCCTAGCGCCAGCACAGATACGCAGTATTTT. The encoded protein is CASSPDRPSASTDTQYF.

This clonotype was counted at least ten times. V and J are TRBV24-1 and TRBJ2-1; possibly TRBD2 for D (5 bases). The germline CDR1 and CDR2 sequences are KGHDR and SFDVKD. V shed 4 bases and J shed 7 bases, with 13 bases lying between them. CDR3 length: 14 amino acids. The CDR3 bases are TGTGCCACCAGTGAAAAACCTAGCTGGAATGAGCAGTTCTTC. Its protein is CATSEKPSWNEQFF.

This clonotype was observed a few times. This chain links TRBV20-1 with TRBJ2-1; 7 bases are shared with TRBD2. The germline CDR1 and CDR2 sequences are DFQATT and SNEGSKA (reference sequence). The CDR3 contains 16 residues. V shed 2 bases and J 7 bases; nucleotides not matched to a gene: 14. In DNA, the CDR3 is TGCAGTGCTAGACTTCAAGGGACTACCTTCGCGAATGAGCAGTTCTTC. Amino acids: CSARLQGTTFANEQFF.

As for this clonotype: With a much larger clone just one base away, this may be a read error. The chain is built from TRBV10-3 and TRBJ2-7; tentatively, D is TRBD1 (5 bases). The V end lost 10 bases, the J end lost 0 bases, and 13 bases lay between the germline ends. The germline V gene has CDR1 ENHRY and CDR2 SYGVKD. The CDR3 length is 13 residues. CDR3 nucleotide sequence: TGTGCCACCAGAACAGGAATCTCCTACGAGCAGTACTTC. It specifies CATRTGISYEQYF.

The chain combines TRBV5-1 with TRBJ2-7; TRBD2 is a possible D gene (5 bases). The CDR3 consists of 15 residues. In germline, CDR1 is SGHRS, CDR2 YFSETQ. Trimming removed 3 bases at V and 6 bases at J, with 19 bases between. The CDR3 region is CASSWETDGVAEQYF. The CDR3 DNA reads as TGCGCCAGCAGCTGGGAAACTGACGGGGTTGCCGAGCAGTACTTC.

This sequence joins TRBV27 and TRBJ2-1, with 9 bases fitting TRBD2. CDR1 MNHEY and CDR2 SMNVEV come from the germline V gene (reference sequence). The CDR3 totals 17 residues. V lost 1 base, J lost 0 bases, and 4 bases stayed unmatched. The CDR3 DNA sequence: TGTGCCAGCAGTTTATGGGCTAGCGGGAACTCCTACAATGAGCAGTTCTTC. Protein sequence: CASSLWASGNSYNEQFF.

The chain is built from TRBV3-1 and TRBJ1-1, with D possibly being TRBD1 (5 bases). Germline lookup yields CDR1 LGHDT and CDR2 YNNKEL (reference sequence). Trimming took 0 bases from V and 5 from J, leaving 13 bases between them. The CDR3 is 15 amino acids. CDR3 region: CASSQDGGEGTEAFF. The CDR3 nucleotides are TGTGCCAGCAGCCAAGATGGGGGGGAGGGGACTGAAGCTTTCTTT.

This clonotype was detected a few times. This chain links TRBV20-1 with TRBJ1-2; 7 bases are a match to TRBD1. The germline gives CDR1 DFQATT, CDR2 SNEGSKA (reference sequence). The CDR3 totals 13 residues. Trimming removed 0 bases from V and 8 bases from J; junction bases left unmatched: 6. CDR3 nucleotide sequence: TGCAGTGCTAGAGATTCAGGGGGGCTCGGCTACACCTTC. It translates to CSARDSGGLGYTF.

The chain has TRBV4-3 and TRBJ2-1; 10 positions match TRBD2. The CDR3 contains 16 residues. Germline CDR1 is LGHNA and CDR2 is YSLEER. With V trimmed by 1 base and J by 9 bases, 9 bases remained unmatched. The CDR3 is CASSQGTGLAQTEQFF. Written as DNA, the CDR3 is TGCGCCAGCAGCCAAGGTACGGGACTAGCGCAGACTGAGCAGTTCTTC.

The chain has TRBV5-1 and TRBJ2-3; 9 bases map to TRBD1. The CDR3 length is 18 residues. The ends lost 3 bases at V and 2 bases at J; junction bases unmatched: 13. The germline gives CDR1 SGHRS, CDR2 YFSETQ. The CDR3 region has the DNA TGCGCCAGCAGCTCAATGAGGACAGGGGCAACTTCCACAGATACGCAGTATTTT. Protein: CASSSMRTGATSTDTQYF.